Shown below are 25 T cell receptor beta chains from a single sample sequenced in a study of T cell repertoires in cytomegalovirus infection. Each CDR3 protein gets one entry after TCRdb re-called the reads with MiXCR. The sample records 150,000 to 200,000 distinct CDR3 sequences, approximately 15% being singletons. Sequenced sample: PBMCs. Receptor source: a human donor in good health (CMV status not recorded). Some clones in this sample may be carry-over from other donors' samples.

This clonotype was seen once. This sequence joins TRBV14 and TRBJ1-1, with a possible D match to TRBD1 (5 bases). Germline CDR1 and CDR2: SGHDN and FVKESK. This CDR3 comprises 17 residues. The V end lost 2 bases, the J end lost 0 bases, and 16 bases lay between the germline ends. The CDR3 DNA reads TGTGCCAGCAGCCAACAGCGGGGGAGTGGCCTGAACACTGAAGCTTTCTTT. Its translation: CASSQQRGSGLNTEAFF. The variable domain in full, with the rest retrieved from reference TRBV14 and TRBJ1-1, is EAGVTQFPSHSVIEKGQTVTLRCDPISGHDNLYWYRRVMGKEIKFLLHFVKESKQDESGMPNNRFLAERTGGTYSTLKVQPAELEDSGVYFCASSQQRGSGLNTEAFFGQGTRLTVV.

This clonotype was observed many times. V usage is TRBV18 and J usage is TRBJ1-5, with a weak D call TRBD1 (5 bases). This CDR3 has 13 residues. CDR1 is KGHSH, CDR2 LQKENI, per germline. Between the trimmed V and J ends, which lost 3 bases and 5 bases, there was a span of 8 bases. The CDR3 bases are TGTGCCAGCTCACCTGGAGGGGATCAGCCCCAGCATTTT. The encoded protein is CASSPGGDQPQHF.

This clonotype occurred a few times. The V call is TRBV28, the J call TRBJ2-7; no definite D call. The germline gives CDR1 MDHEN, CDR2 SYDVKM. Trimming stripped 5 bases from V and 3 bases from J, with 17 bases between. This CDR3 spans 15 amino acids. Here the CDR3 reads CASSPGLPGLYEQYF. The CDR3, as DNA: TGTGCCAGCAGTCCGGGCCTTCCGGGTCTCTACGAGCAGTACTTC.

The V call is TRBV12-3 or TRBV12-4, the J call TRBJ2-6; TRBD1 agrees at 8 bases. CDR3 length: 17 amino acids. Trimming removed 5 bases from V and 0 bases from J; junction bases left unmatched: 6. The DNA for the CDR3 is TGTGCCAGCAGTCCCGGGACAGGCCTCTCTGGGGCCAACGTCCTGACTTTC. Translation: CASSPGTGLSGANVLTF.

This clonotype has more than one count but fewer than ten. This rearrangement joins TRBV7-2 to TRBJ1-1; D remains unclear. Trimming stripped 2 bases from V and 1 base from J, with 8 bases between. Per the germline V gene, CDR1 is SGHTA and CDR2 is FQGNSA. This CDR3 comprises 14 residues. The CDR3 loop reads CASSLRPGNTEAFF. CDR3 DNA: TGTGCCAGCAGCTTAAGGCCAGGGAACACTGAAGCTTTCTTT.

This clonotype was seen more than once but under ten times. The chain joins TRBV15 to TRBJ1-5; 9 bases are a match to TRBD1. Germline V gene lookup returns CDR1 LNHNV and CDR2 YYDKDF (reference sequence). J was trimmed by 4 bases and V by 0 bases; bases with no gene match: 7. The CDR3 runs 17 residues. CDR3 protein: CATSRDGDRVGNQPQHF. The CDR3 bases are TGTGCCACCAGCAGAGATGGGGACAGGGTGGGGAATCAGCCCCAGCATTTT.

This clonotype was observed a handful of times. This chain uses TRBV5-4 with TRBJ2-3; no firm D call. The CDR3 loop spans 13 amino acids. The V gene lost 10 bases and the J gene lost 7 bases, with 19 bases spanning the gap. CDR1 is SGHNT and CDR2 is YYREEE in the germline V gene (reference sequence). The CDR3 sequence is CASNEKYRNTQYF. The CDR3 DNA sequence: TGTGCCTCTAATGAGAAGTATAGGAATACGCAGTATTTT.

This clonotype was counted a few times. The chain carries TRBV28 and TRBJ1-5; D is perhaps TRBD1 (5 bases). Germline CDR1 reads MDHEN; CDR2 reads SYDVKM. V was trimmed by 5 bases and J by 0 bases, leaving 11 bases between them. The CDR3 loop spans 15 amino acids. The CDR3 bases are TGTGCCAGCAGTCGACAGACGGTTAGCAATCAGCCCCAGCATTTT. Translating it yields CASSRQTVSNQPQHF.

This clonotype was detected only once. A single base separates this from a much larger clone, so it may be a read error. CDR3 coding DNA: TGTGCTAGTGGTTTGGTGCTTGGAGGCTCCTACAATGAGCAGTTCTTC. It yields the protein CASGLVLGGSYNEQFF. This rearrangement joins TRBV12-5 to TRBJ2-1; perhaps TRBD2 as D (5 bases). The CDR3 length is 16 residues. CDR1 is LGHNT, CDR2 FRNRAP, per germline. The V end lost 0 bases, the J end lost 0 bases, and 9 bases lay between the germline ends.

This clonotype occurred many times. One end of the junction is discordant with germline, which a read error may explain. The V gene is TRBV11-2, the J gene TRBJ2-2; D remains unclear. The CDR3 extends over 16 amino acids. The germline CDR1 and CDR2 sequences are SGHAT and FQNNGV. This CDR3 is CASTLTWQNLAGELFF. Written as DNA, the CDR3 is TGTGCCAGCACCTTAACGTGGCAGAACTTGGCCGGGGAGCTGTTTTTT.

Comment on this clonotype: This may be a read error: a much more frequent sequence differs by one nucleotide. The chain has TRBV14 and TRBJ2-3; D uncertain. The ends were cut back, 2 bases at V and 6 bases at J, with 3 bases in the middle. Germline assignment: CDR1 SGHDN and CDR2 FVKESK. The CDR3 runs to 11 residues. The CDR3 nucleotides are TGTGCCAGCAGCCAACGGGATACGCAGTATTTT. Its translation is CASSQRDTQYF. Combining the CDR3 with reference TRBV14 and TRBJ2-3 gives the whole variable domain EAGVTQFPSHSVIEKGQTVTLRCDPISGHDNLYWYRRVMGKEIKFLLHFVKESKQDESGMPNNRFLAERTGGTYSTLKVQPAELEDSGVYFCASSQRDTQYFGPGTRLTVL.

This clonotype appeared many times. The chain employs TRBV7-2 and TRBJ2-5; D tentatively fits TRBD1 or TRBD2 (5 bases each). The CDR3 consists of 11 residues. V was clipped by 4 bases and J by 9 bases, with 9 bases between them. CDR1 is SGHTA and CDR2 is FQGNSA in the germline V gene. As DNA, the CDR3 is TGTGCCAGCAGCTCCCTGGGACCCCAGTACTTC. Protein product: CASSSLGPQYF.

Only a few counts were recorded for this clonotype. The V gene is TRBV20-1, the J gene TRBJ1-1; weak D call: TRBD1 (5 bases). This CDR3 region has 12 residues. The V and J ends lost 8 bases and 8 bases respectively, with 18 bases between them. CDR1 and CDR2 from the germline V gene are DFQATT and SNEGSKA (reference sequence). The CDR3 is CSRPKAGEEAFF. The CDR3 region has the DNA TGCAGTCGCCCAAAAGCGGGGGAAGAAGCTTTCTTT.

The sample holds a few counts of this clonotype. V and J are TRBV7-9 and TRBJ2-3; no firm D call. Per the germline V gene, CDR1 is SEHNR and CDR2 is FQNEAQ (reference sequence). CDR3 size: 13 residues. V was trimmed by 6 bases and J by 3 bases, leaving 10 bases between them. The CDR3 nucleotides read TGTGCCAGCAGTGGCGTAACAACAGATACGCAGTATTTT. It yields the protein CASSGVTTDTQYF.

This clonotype was seen many times. The chain has TRBV7-9 and TRBJ2-3; 10 bases line up with TRBD1. J gave up 1 base and V 5 bases, and 9 bases lay outside the gene matches. This CDR3 comprises 17 residues. CDR1 is SEHNR, CDR2 FQNEAQ, per germline (reference sequence). As DNA, the CDR3 is TGTGCCAGCAGCCCTCGGGACAGGGGTTCGGGCACAGATACGCAGTATTTT. This codes for CASSPRDRGSGTDTQYF.

The V and J genes are TRBV28 and TRBJ2-3; tentatively, D is TRBD1 (7 bases). Germline loops: CDR1 MDHEN, CDR2 SYDVKM. The CDR3 spans 16 residues. V dropped 8 bases and J dropped 1 base, with 19 bases sitting between them. CDR3 region: CASSSQGGVGTDTQYF. The CDR3, as DNA: TGTGCCAGCTCCTCGCAGGGGGGAGTCGGCACAGATACGCAGTATTTT.

This clonotype was detected many times. This chain joins TRBV29-1 and TRBJ2-7, with TRBD1 matching over 9 bases. Germline loops: CDR1 SQVTM, CDR2 ANQGSEA. V lost 7 bases and J lost 1; bases outside the gene matches: 11. There are 15 residues in the CDR3. The CDR3 DNA follows: TGCAGCGCCCAAGGGGGACAGGGACCTTCCTACGAGCAGTACTTC. Its translation is CSAQGGQGPSYEQYF.

The gene calls are TRBV29-1 and TRBJ2-7; possible D gene TRBD2, 6 bases. The CDR3 length is 13 residues. V shed 5 bases and J shed 0 bases, with 11 bases lying between them. Germline V lookup: CDR1 SQVTM, CDR2 ANQGSEA. CDR3 coding DNA: TGCAGCGTTCGGGACTCAGCCTCCTACGAGCAGTACTTC. Its protein product is CSVRDSASYEQYF.

V gene TRBV6-2 or TRBV6-3 combines with J gene TRBJ2-1, with 7 bases that match TRBD1. The germline gives CDR1 MNHEY, CDR2 SVGEGT. V shed 2 bases, J shed 8 bases, and the junction held 12 bases outside the gene matches. The CDR3 is 16 residues long. CDR3 nucleotides: TGTGCCAGCAGTTACCCTAGTAGACAGGGTAGGGATGAGCAGTTCTTC. Its protein is CASSYPSRQGRDEQFF.

This clonotype turned up a few times. This chain joins TRBV2 and TRBJ1-1; 7 nucleotides line up with TRBD1. Germline V gene lookup returns CDR1 SNHLY and CDR2 FYNNEI. The CDR3 spans 15 residues. V trimming: 8 bases; J trimming: 4 bases; junction bases outside the gene matches: 13. CDR3 protein: CASLSEGARGTEAFF. Here the CDR3 DNA reads TGTGCCAGCCTTTCGGAGGGGGCAAGGGGCACTGAAGCTTTCTTT.

There are many counts of this clonotype. The rearrangement uses TRBV7-8 and TRBJ2-4; D is ambiguous. The CDR3 has 15 amino acids. Germline V CDR1 and CDR2: SGHVS, FQNEAQ. The germline V and J ends were trimmed by 0 bases and 8 bases, with 14 bases remaining between them. CDR3 region: CASSLASAVQDIQYF. CDR3 bases: TGTGCCAGCAGCTTAGCGAGCGCCGTCCAGGACATTCAGTACTTC.

This chain connects TRBV5-5 to TRBJ2-3; 7 bases agree with TRBD2. Trimming removed 4 bases from V and 4 bases from J; junction bases left unmatched: 15. This CDR3 contains 17 residues. The germline CDR1 and CDR2 sequences are SGHKS and YYEKEE (reference sequence). The CDR3 region is CASSPRLVAGVADTQYF. In nucleotides, the CDR3 is TGTGCCAGCAGCCCCCGGCTGGTGGCGGGAGTCGCAGATACGCAGTATTTT. Combining the CDR3 with reference TRBV5-5 and TRBJ2-3 gives the whole variable domain DAGVTQSPTHLIKTRGQQVTLRCSPISGHKSVSWYQQVLGQGPQFIFQYYEKEERGRGNFPDRFSARQFPNYSSELNVNALLLGDSALYLCASSPRLVAGVADTQYFGPGTRLTVL.

This clonotype appeared many times. The V call is TRBV5-6, the J call TRBJ2-7, with 7 bases identical to TRBD1. CDR3 length: 14 amino acids. V dropped 6 bases and J dropped 2; count of bases not matched to a gene: 8. Germline CDR1 is SGHDT and CDR2 is YYEEEE. CDR3 region: CASKFATGTYEQYF. The CDR3 bases are TGTGCCAGCAAGTTCGCGACAGGGACCTACGAGCAGTACTTC.

The V call is TRBV6-2 or TRBV6-3, the J call TRBJ2-7, with D possibly being TRBD2 (6 bases). Germline CDR1 MNHEY, CDR2 SVGEGT. The V and J ends lost 5 bases and 3 bases respectively, with 14 bases between them. This CDR3 is built from 14 residues. This chain's CDR3 is CASSNRLDSYEQYF. The CDR3 DNA sequence: TGTGCCAGCAGTAACCGACTAGATAGCTACGAGCAGTACTTC.

The rearrangement links TRBV28 to TRBJ2-1; D is uncertain. Per the germline V gene, CDR1 is MDHEN and CDR2 is SYDVKM. V lost 8 bases, J lost 8 bases, and 13 bases lay in between. The CDR3 extends over 12 amino acids. The CDR3: CASSLAGYEQFF. In DNA, the CDR3 is TGTGCCAGCTCCCTGGCCGGGTATGAGCAGTTCTTC. The variable domain in full, completed from reference TRBV28 and TRBJ2-1, reads DVKVTQSSRYLVKRTGEKVFLECVQDMDHENMFWYRQDPGLGLRLIYFSYDVKMKEKGDIPEGYSVSREKKERFSLILESASTNQTSMYLCASSLAGYEQFFGPGTRLTVL.